The 9 T cell receptor beta chains below come from one sample, sequenced in a study of blood T cells in healthy people across ages. Next came a second PCR, run for roughly 6 to 11 cycles, which used a sample-barcoded 5' primer along with a J-beta primer mix. TCRdb used MiXCR to reprocess the 5' RACE reads, holding one entry per CDR3 protein. Of hundreds of thousands of distinct CDR3 sequences detected, approximately 60% appear once; the ten largest clones hold around 25%. The sample taken for sequencing was blood. Source of these receptors: a man between 35 and 55 years old in good health.

This clonotype occurred once. This chain links TRBV5-1 with TRBJ2-3; possibly TRBD2 for D (6 bases). Germline lookup yields CDR1 SGHRS and CDR2 YFSETQ. Trimming pared 6 bases from V and 4 bases from J, leaving 18 bases between. The CDR3 sequence is 15 residues long. This chain's CDR3 is CASTLGGGDPDTQYF. The CDR3 region has the DNA TGCGCCAGCACCCTTGGAGGCGGGGACCCAGATACGCAGTATTTT.

The chain couples TRBV5-1 to TRBJ1-6; unclear D gene. The length of the CDR3 is 14 residues. Trimming stripped 0 bases from V and 6 bases from J, with 7 bases between. In germline, CDR1 is SGHRS, CDR2 YFSETQ. The CDR3 loop reads CASSLEAVNSPLHF. CDR3 nucleotide sequence: TGCGCCAGCAGCTTGGAAGCAGTTAATTCACCCCTCCACTTT.

The chain employs TRBV10-3 and TRBJ2-1; D may be TRBD1 (5 bases). The CDR3 spans 12 residues. Germline CDR1 is ENHRY and CDR2 is SYGVKD. Deletions cut 6 bases from V and 7 bases from J, with 10 bases between. DNA for the CDR3: TGTGCCATCAGACAGGAGTCTAATGAGCAGTTCTTC. Its translation is CAIRQESNEQFF.

The chain links TRBV12-3 or TRBV12-4 to TRBJ1-2; D uncertain. Trimming removed 3 bases at V and 0 bases at J, with 11 bases between. The CDR3 length is 15 residues. The CDR3 region has the DNA TGTGCCAGCAGTTTCCCCGCAGGCCCTAACTATGGCTACACCTTC. Protein sequence: CASSFPAGPNYGYTF.

The chain employs TRBV20-1 and TRBJ2-7, with D maybe TRBD2 (6 bases). Germline V gene lookup returns CDR1 DFQATT and CDR2 SNEGSKA (reference sequence). The CDR3 spans 14 residues. Trimming left V 4 bases short and J 0 bases short, with 13 bases between. The CDR3 protein is CSATGRESSYEQYF. The CDR3 DNA reads as TGCAGTGCTACCGGGAGAGAGAGCTCCTACGAGCAGTACTTC.

CDR3 nucleotide sequence: TGCAGTGCTAGAGGGTATATTGGTAGCGGGGGGACCTGGGCGAATGAGCAGTTCTTC. This codes for CSARGYIGSGGTWANEQFF. V gene TRBV20-1 combines with J gene TRBJ2-1; 10 positions match TRBD2. This CDR3 spans 19 amino acids. Germline loops: CDR1 DFQATT, CDR2 SNEGSKA (reference sequence). Trimming cost V 1 base and J 7 bases; bases outside gene matches: 19.

V is TRBV7-2 and J is TRBJ1-2, with D unresolved. The CDR3 is made up of 14 amino acids. Deletions cut 4 bases from V and 2 bases from J, with 11 bases between. CDR1 is SGHTA and CDR2 is FQGNSA in the germline V gene. The CDR3 region is CASSSEFGNYGYTF. In DNA, the CDR3 is TGTGCCAGCAGCTCTGAATTCGGGAACTATGGCTACACCTTC.

The CDR3 coding sequence is TGTGCCAGCAGCCTCGCTTTAGGGGGACAGGAGTGGGCCTACGAGCAGTACTTC. This encodes CASSLALGGQEWAYEQYF. V usage is TRBV7-6 and J usage is TRBJ2-7, with 8 bases identical to TRBD1. Trimming removed 5 bases from V and 2 bases from J; junction bases left unmatched: 17. This CDR3 has 18 residues. Germline CDR1 is SGHVS and CDR2 is FNYEAQ.

This clonotype came up a few times. This chain connects TRBV12-3 or TRBV12-4 to TRBJ2-4; 8 nucleotides agree with TRBD1. CDR3 length: 12 residues. The trim removed 6 bases at V and 9 bases at J, leaving 4 bases unmatched. DNA for the CDR3: TGTGCCAGCAGGACAGGGGCGGCCATTCAGTACTTC. Translating it yields CASRTGAAIQYF.